Listed below are T cell receptor beta chains from one sample, sequenced in a study of beta chain features in type 1 diabetes. Sequenced by immunoSEQ multiplex PCR; TCRdb stores in-frame clones only, minus some. The sample shows hundreds of thousands of clones, roughly 13% of them seen only once. Sequences were obtained from naive CD4+ T cells from blood. These receptors all come from a young man with type 1 diabetes. Each CDR3 is given with its conserved first and last residue. The order of the fields is V gene, clone size, CDR3 protein. The size field is filled for only some rows; it gives once, few, many or a size class.

V gene: TRBV7-9
clone size: -
CDR3 protein: CASSLYGRNYGYTF

V gene: TRBV27
clone size: few
CDR3 protein: CASSPGRGVKGIGQPQHF

V gene: TRBV27
clone size: -
CDR3 protein: CASSATGSIQPQHF

V gene: TRBV7-9
clone size: -
CDR3 protein: CASSSQEGGVSYEQYF

V gene: TRBV6-5
clone size: -
CDR3 protein: CASSYAGAEYEQYF

V gene: TRBV13
clone size: few
CDR3 protein: CASSLSHRAQTYNEQFF

V gene: TRBV5-1
clone size: -
CDR3 protein: CASSFLGQGDLVDEQFF

V gene: TRBV4-2
clone size: few
CDR3 protein: CASSQVGGDYGYTF

V gene: TRBV6-5
clone size: few
CDR3 protein: CASSIQGLATEAFF

V gene: TRBV19
clone size: -
CDR3 protein: CASSMGSGGISYNEQFF

V gene: TRBV27
clone size: few
CDR3 protein: CASRPNGRQPQHF

V gene: TRBV4-2
clone size: few
CDR3 protein: CASSQGTVGDLYNEQFF

V gene: TRBV6-1
clone size: few
CDR3 protein: CASSGSGEQYF

V gene: TRBV28
clone size: few
CDR3 protein: CASSPGDRPDTQYF

V gene: TRBV5-1
clone size: few
CDR3 protein: CASSLAGSEGFNEQFF

V gene: TRBV11-2
clone size: -
CDR3 protein: CASSWQETQYF

V gene: TRBV7-9
clone size: few
CDR3 protein: CASSLAGAITTNEKLFF

V gene: TRBV14
clone size: -
CDR3 protein: CASSQPGGSDEQFF

V gene: TRBV5-4
clone size: few
CDR3 protein: CASSLGDRAYEQYF

V gene: TRBV25-1
clone size: -
CDR3 protein: CASSDAGQGVFDEQFF

V gene: TRBV4-1
clone size: -
CDR3 protein: CASSQDMTGIASYNSPLHF

V gene: TRBV7-8
clone size: -
CDR3 protein: CASSPVGAGELFF

V gene: TRBV10-1
clone size: -
CDR3 protein: CASSRTVQETQYF

V gene: TRBV5-6
clone size: -
CDR3 protein: CASSRVGESTEAFF

V gene: TRBV30
clone size: -
CDR3 protein: CAWSVRGVNEKLFF

V gene: TRBV18
clone size: few
CDR3 protein: CASSEDRGNQPQHF

V gene: TRBV30
clone size: -
CDR3 protein: CASSVEGFSGNTIYF

V gene: TRBV7-9
clone size: few
CDR3 protein: CAREHEQYF

V gene: TRBV30
clone size: -
CDR3 protein: CAWTFNTEAFF

V gene: TRBV2
clone size: few
CDR3 protein: CASRDRGTYGYTF

V gene: TRBV4-1
clone size: few
CDR3 protein: CASSPKGLETGELFF

V gene: TRBV5-6
clone size: -
CDR3 protein: CASRTSPYNEQFF

V gene: TRBV4-1
clone size: -
CDR3 protein: CASSQGPLDSSLSYEQYF

V gene: TRBV18
clone size: few
CDR3 protein: CASSPAAMNTEAFF

V gene: TRBV29-1
clone size: -
CDR3 protein: CSVEASGYGYTF

V gene: TRBV6-1
clone size: -
CDR3 protein: CASSESIAFWGPVYGYTF

V gene: TRBV9
clone size: few
CDR3 protein: CASSVQGMNTEAFF

V gene: TRBV5-1
clone size: few
CDR3 protein: CASSLVAADYYNEQFF

V gene: TRBV10-3
clone size: few
CDR3 protein: CAISGATSGGDTQYF

V gene: TRBV2
clone size: -
CDR3 protein: CASRPPGQRIAPLHF

V gene: TRBV11-3
clone size: -
CDR3 protein: CASSLVRLEQFF

V gene: TRBV30
clone size: -
CDR3 protein: CAWAASYEQYF

V gene: TRBV6-5
clone size: -
CDR3 protein: CASSYNGQGPNEKLFF

V gene: TRBV5-6
clone size: -
CDR3 protein: CASSLDYRETQYF

V gene: TRBV12-5
clone size: -
CDR3 protein: CASGPDRDRGQYF

V gene: TRBV25-1
clone size: few
CDR3 protein: CASSDGTVSGNTIYF